This T cell receptor beta chain was identified during a study of blood T cell repertoires in COVID-19. Study-level background: Material from acute and convalescent COVID-19 was sourced from the United States, Italy and Spain. PBMCs, B-cell-depleted T cells, or T cells were the source of the cDNA or gDNA that made up the material.

The length of the CDR3 is 13 residues. The germline CDR1 and CDR2 sequences are LNHDA and SQIVND (reference sequence). Trimming pared 6 bases from V and 7 bases from J, leaving 13 bases between. Measured with immunoSEQ multiplex PCR; TCRdb has only the in-frame clones, and not every one. The sample includes about 280,000 clones, approximately 89% of them seen just once. Material: peripheral blood. The TCR sequence derives from a middle-aged man with active or convalescent COVID-19. This chain uses TRBV19 with TRBJ1-5; D perhaps matches TRBD1 (5 bases). CDR3 protein: CASRRLSGQPQHF. CDR3 nucleotides: TGTGCCAGTAGGAGGTTATCAGGGCAGCCCCAGCATTTT.